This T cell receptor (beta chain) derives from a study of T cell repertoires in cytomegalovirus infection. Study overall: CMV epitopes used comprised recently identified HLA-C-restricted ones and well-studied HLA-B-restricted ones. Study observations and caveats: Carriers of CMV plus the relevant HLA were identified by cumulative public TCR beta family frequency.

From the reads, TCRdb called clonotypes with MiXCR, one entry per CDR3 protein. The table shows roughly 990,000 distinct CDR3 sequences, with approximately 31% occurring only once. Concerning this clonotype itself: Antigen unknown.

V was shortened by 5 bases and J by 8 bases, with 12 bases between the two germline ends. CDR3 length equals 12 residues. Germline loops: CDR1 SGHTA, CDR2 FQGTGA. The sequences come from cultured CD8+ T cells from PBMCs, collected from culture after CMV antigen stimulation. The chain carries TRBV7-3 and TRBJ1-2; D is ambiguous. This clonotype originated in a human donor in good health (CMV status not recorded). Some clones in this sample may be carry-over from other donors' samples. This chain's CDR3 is CASSLDGVGYTF. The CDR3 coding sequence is TGTGCCAGCAGCCTAGACGGGGTGGGCTACACCTTC.